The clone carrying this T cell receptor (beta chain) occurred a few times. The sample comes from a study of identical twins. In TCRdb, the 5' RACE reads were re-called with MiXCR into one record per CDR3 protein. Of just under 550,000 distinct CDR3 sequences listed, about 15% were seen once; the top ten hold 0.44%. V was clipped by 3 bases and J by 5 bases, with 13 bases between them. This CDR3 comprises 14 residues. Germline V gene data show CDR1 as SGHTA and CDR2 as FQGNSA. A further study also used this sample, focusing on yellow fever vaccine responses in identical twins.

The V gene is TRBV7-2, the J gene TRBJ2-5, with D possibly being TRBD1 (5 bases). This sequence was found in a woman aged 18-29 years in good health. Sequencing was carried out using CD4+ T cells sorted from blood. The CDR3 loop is CASSFDSGRETQYF. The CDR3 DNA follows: TGTGCCAGCAGCTTCGACAGTGGTCGGGAGACCCAGTACTTC.